This T cell receptor beta chain derives from a study of blood T cell repertoires in COVID-19. In germline, CDR1 is SQVTM, CDR2 ANQGSEA. Trimming pared 5 bases from V and 3 bases from J, leaving 13 bases between. The CDR3 runs to 13 residues. Sequencing was performed with immunoSEQ multiplex PCR; in TCRdb, only in-frame clones are kept and a portion is missing. This table has 250,000 to 300,000 clones, approximately 85% appearing once. The source material was PBMCs or T cells enriched from blood (not recorded which). The rearrangement links TRBV29-1 to TRBJ1-1, with D possibly TRBD1 on 5 matching bases. The clonotype comes from a woman between 50 and 59 years old who had recovered from COVID-19. The CDR3 DNA reads as TGCAGCGTTCTCCCCGGGGGGGACACTGAAGCTTTCTTT. It is translated as CSVLPGGDTEAFF.